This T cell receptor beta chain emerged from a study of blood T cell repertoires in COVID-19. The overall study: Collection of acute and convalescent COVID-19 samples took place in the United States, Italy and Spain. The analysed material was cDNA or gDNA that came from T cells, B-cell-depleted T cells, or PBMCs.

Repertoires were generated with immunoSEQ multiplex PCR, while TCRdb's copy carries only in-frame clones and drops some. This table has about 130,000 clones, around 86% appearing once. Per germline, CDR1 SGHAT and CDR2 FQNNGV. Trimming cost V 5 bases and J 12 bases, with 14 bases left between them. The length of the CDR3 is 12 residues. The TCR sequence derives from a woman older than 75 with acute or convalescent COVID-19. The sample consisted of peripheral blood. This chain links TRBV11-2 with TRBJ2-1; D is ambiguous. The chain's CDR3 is CASSTQPYVQFF. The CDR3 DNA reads TGTGCCAGCAGCACACAGCCTTATGTGCAGTTCTTC.